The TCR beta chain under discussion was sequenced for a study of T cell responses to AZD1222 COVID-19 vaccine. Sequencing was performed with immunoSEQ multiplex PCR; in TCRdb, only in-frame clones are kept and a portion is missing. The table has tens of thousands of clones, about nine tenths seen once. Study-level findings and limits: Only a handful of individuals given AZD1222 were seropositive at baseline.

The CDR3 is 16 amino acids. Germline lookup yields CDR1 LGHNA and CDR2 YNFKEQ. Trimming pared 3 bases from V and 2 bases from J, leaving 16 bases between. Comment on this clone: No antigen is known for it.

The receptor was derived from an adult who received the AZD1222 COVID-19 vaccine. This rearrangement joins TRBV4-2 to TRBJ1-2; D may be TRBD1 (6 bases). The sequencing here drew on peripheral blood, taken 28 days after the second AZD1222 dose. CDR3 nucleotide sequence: TGTGCCAGCAGCCAGGGATATTGGGACAACAACTATGGCTACACCTTC. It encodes CASSQGYWDNNYGYTF.